The clone carrying this T cell receptor beta chain was found once. The data belong to a study of T cell changes during pregnancy in multiple sclerosis. Germline-derived CDR1 and CDR2 are SNHLY and FYNNEI. After removal of 2 bases from V and 1 base from J, the junction contained 1 base not matched to a gene. The CDR3 extends over 14 amino acids. Produced via immunoSEQ multiplex PCR; TCRdb's table is partial and in-frame only. Of fewer than 50,000 clones listed, about 90% are singletons. The rearrangement joins TRBV2 to TRBJ1-1, with TRBD1 matching 7 bases. This TCR was sampled from a female donor in good health, enrolled as a control in a pregnancy study. The material was CD4+ T cells from peripheral blood mononuclear cells, obtained in the second trimester of pregnancy. The CDR3 coding sequence is TGTGCCAGCAGTGAACAGGGGGAGAACACTGAAGCTTTCTTT. It yields the protein CASSEQGENTEAFF.